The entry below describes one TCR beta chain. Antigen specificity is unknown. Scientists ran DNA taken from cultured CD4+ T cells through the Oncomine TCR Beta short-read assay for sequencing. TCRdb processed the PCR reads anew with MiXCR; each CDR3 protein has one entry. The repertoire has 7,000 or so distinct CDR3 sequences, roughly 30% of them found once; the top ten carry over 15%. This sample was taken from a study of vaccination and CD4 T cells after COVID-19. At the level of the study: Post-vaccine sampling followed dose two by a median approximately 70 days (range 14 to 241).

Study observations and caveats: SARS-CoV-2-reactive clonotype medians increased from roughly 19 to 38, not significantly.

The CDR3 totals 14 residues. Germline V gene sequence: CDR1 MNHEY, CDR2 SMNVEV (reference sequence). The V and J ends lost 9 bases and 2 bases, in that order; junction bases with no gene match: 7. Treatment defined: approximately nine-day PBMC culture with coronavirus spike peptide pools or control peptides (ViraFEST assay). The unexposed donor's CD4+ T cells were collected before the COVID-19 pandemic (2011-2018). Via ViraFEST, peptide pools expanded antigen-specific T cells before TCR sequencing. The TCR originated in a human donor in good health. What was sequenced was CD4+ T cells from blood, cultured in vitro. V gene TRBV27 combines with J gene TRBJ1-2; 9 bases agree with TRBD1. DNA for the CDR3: TGTGCCAGTTCCCGGGGACAGGGAAACTATGGCTACACCTTC. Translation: CASSRGQGNYGYTF.